The clone carrying this TCR beta chain was observed at least ten times. Antigen: not known. The data stem from a study of regulatory T cells in long-lasting Graves disease. Findings and caveats of the study: When disease was persistent, TRBV28, TRBJ1-2 and TRBJ2-5 were the favored segments. Having few samples may have compromised the accuracy.

Time point defined: persistent/refractory GD, antithyroid drugs over 5 years with positive TRAb. From PBMCs, RNA was extracted and then used to make the TCR library. Arm-PCR of CDR3 regions and iRepertoire HTBI primers were the basis on which TCR beta libraries were built. TCRdb reprocessed the multiplex PCR reads with MiXCR, giving one entry per CDR3 protein. The data show about 470,000 distinct CDR3 sequences, under 25% seen once. Trimming removed 2 bases from V and 11 bases from J, with 15 bases in between. CDR1 is ENHRY, CDR2 SYGVKD, per germline. The CDR3 covers 13 residues. This receptor was identified in a female donor with Graves disease. Sample: peripheral blood mononuclear cells (PBMCs), taken when the disease was refractory, from a patient treated with antithyroid drugs. The chain has TRBV10-3 and TRBJ1-1, with D hard to call. The CDR3 bases are TGTGCCATCAGTGAGGTCGGACGCCGTGGGGCTTTCTTT. Its translation is CAISEVGRRGAFF.